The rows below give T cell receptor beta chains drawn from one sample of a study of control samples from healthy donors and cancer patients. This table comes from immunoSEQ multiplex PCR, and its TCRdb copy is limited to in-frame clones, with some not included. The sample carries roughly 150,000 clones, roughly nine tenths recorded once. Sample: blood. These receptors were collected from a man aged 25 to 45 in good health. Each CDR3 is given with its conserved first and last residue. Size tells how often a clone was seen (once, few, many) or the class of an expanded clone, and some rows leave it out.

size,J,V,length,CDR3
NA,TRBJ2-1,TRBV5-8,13,CASSLGSYNEQFF
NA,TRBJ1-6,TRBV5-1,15,CASRETENYNSPLHF
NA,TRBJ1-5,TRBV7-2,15,CASSFQGRGNQPQHF
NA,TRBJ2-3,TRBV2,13,CANPGPSTDTQYF
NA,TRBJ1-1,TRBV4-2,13,CASSQTGRTEAFF
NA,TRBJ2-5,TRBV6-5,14,CASRTGTGDETQYF
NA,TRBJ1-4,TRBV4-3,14,CASSQSAVQGQLFF
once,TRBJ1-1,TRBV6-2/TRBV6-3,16,CASSPRGGHMNTEAFF
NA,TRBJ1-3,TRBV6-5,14,CASRPQGAGNTIYF
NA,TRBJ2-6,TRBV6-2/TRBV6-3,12,CASSNGANVLTF
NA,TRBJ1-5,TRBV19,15,CASSIVRNSNQPQHF
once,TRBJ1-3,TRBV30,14,CAWSSTSVGNTIYF
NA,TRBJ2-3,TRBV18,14,CASSPPTGTDTQYF
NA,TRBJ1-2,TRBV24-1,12,CATSTGSYGYTF